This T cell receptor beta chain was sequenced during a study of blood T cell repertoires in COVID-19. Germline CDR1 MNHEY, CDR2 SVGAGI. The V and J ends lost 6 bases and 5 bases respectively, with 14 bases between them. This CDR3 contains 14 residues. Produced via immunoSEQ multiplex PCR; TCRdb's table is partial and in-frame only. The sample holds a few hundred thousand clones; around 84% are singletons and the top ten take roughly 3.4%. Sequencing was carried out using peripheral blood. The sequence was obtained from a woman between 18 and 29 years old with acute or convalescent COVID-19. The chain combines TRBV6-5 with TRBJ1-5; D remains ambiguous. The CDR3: CASSPPLGYQPQHF. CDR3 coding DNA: TGTGCCAGCAGCCCCCCTTTGGGCTATCAGCCCCAGCATTTT.